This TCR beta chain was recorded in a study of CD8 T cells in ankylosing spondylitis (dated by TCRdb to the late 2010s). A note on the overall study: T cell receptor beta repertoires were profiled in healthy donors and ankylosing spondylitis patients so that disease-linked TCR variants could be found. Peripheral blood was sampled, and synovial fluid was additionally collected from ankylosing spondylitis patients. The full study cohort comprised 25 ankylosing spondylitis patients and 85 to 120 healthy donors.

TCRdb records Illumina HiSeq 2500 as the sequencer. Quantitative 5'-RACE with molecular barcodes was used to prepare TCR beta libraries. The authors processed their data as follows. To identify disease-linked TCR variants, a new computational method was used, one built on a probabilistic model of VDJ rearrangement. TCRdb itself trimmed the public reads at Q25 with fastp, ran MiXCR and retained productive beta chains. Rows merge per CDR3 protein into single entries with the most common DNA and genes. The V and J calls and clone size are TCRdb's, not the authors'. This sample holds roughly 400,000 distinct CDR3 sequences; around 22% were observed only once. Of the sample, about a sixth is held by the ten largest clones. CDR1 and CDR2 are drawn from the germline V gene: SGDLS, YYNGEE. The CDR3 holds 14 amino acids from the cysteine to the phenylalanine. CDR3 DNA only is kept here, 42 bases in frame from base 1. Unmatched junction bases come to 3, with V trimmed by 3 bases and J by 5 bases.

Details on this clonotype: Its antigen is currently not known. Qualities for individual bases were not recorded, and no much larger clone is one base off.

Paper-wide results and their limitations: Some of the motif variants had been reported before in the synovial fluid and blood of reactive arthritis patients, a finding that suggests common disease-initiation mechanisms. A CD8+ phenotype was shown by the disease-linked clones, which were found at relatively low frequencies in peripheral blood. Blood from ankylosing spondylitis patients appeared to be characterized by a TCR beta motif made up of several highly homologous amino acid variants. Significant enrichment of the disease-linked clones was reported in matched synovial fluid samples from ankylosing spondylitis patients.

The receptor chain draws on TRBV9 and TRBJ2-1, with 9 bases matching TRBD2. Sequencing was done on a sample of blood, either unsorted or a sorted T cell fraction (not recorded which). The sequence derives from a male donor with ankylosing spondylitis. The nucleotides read TGTGCCAGCAGCGGTAGCGGGAGACACAATGAGCAGTTCTTC. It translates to CASSGSGRHNEQFF. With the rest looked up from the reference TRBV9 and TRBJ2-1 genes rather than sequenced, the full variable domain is DSGVTQTPKHLITATGQRVTLRCSPRSGDLSVYWYQQSLDQGLQFLIQYYNGEERAKGNILERFSAQQFPDLHSELNLSSLELGDSALYFCASSGSGRHNEQFFGPGTRLTVL.